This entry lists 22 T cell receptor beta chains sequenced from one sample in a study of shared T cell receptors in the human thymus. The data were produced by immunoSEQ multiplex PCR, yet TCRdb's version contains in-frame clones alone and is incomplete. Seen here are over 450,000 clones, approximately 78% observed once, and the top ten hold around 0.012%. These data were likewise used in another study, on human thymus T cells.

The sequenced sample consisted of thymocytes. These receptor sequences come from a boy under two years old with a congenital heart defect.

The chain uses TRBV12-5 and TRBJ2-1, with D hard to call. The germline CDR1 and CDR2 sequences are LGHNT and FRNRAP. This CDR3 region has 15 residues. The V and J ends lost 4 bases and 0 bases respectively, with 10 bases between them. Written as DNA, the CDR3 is TGTGCTAGTGGTTCCGAGATAAGCTCCTACAATGAGCAGTTCTTC. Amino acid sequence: CASGSEISSYNEQFF.

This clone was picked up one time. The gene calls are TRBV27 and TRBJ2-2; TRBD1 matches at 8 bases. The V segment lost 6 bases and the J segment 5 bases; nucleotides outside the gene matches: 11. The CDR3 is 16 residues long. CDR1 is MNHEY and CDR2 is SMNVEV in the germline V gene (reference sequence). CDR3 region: CASRLLPQGATGELFF. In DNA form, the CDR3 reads TGTGCCAGCAGGCTACTACCCCAGGGGGCTACCGGGGAGCTGTTTTTT.

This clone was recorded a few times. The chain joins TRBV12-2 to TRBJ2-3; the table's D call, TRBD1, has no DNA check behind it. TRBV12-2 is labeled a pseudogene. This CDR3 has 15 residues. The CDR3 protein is CASRRDRGRRDTQYF. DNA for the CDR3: TGTGCAAGTCGCCGAGACAGGGGGCGACGGGATACGCAGTATTTT.

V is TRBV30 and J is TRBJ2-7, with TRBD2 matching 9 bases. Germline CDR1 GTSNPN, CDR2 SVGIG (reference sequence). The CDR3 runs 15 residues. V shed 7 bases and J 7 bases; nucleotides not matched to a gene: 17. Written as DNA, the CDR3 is TGTGCCTCTACCTCGCTAGCGGGACGATGGGAGGAGCAGTACTTC. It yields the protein CASTSLAGRWEEQYF.

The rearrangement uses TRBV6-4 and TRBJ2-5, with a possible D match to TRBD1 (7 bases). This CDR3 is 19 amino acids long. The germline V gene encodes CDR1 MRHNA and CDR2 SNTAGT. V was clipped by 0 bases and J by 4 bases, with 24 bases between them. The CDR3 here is CASSDSTERARGVRETQYF. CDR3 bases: TGTGCCAGCAGTGACTCGACAGAGCGGGCCAGGGGGGTAAGAGAGACCCAGTACTTC.

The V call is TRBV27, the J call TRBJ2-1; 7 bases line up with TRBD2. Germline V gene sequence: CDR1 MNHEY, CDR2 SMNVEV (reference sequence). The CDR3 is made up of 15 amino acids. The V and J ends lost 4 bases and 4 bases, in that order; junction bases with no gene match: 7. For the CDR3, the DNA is TGTGCCAGCAGTTCCGGGACTATACTATACAATGAGCAGTTCTTC. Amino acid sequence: CASSSGTILYNEQFF.

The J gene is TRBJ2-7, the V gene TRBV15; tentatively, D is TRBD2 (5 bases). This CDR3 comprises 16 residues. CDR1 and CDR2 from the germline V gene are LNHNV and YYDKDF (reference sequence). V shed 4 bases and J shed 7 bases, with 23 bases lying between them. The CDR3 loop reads CATSTIKGLVRREQYF. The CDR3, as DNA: TGTGCCACCAGCACTATTAAAGGACTGGTAAGGAGGGAGCAGTACTTC.

CDR3 in amino acids: CASSLTPRDRVRGYTF. The CDR3 DNA reads TGTGCCAGCAGTTTAACCCCACGAGACAGGGTACGGGGCTACACCTTC. The chain uses TRBV27 and TRBJ1-2; 7 bases are a match to TRBD1. Looked up from germline, CDR1 is MNHEY and CDR2 is SMNVEV (reference sequence). V dropped 2 bases and J dropped 8; count of bases not matched to a gene: 14. This CDR3 comprises 16 residues.

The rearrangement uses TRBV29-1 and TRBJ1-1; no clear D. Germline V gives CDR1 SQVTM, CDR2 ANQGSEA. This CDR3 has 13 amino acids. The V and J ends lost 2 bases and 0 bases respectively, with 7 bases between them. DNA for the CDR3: TGCAGCGTTGAAAATTACATGAACACTGAAGCTTTCTTT. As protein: CSVENYMNTEAFF.

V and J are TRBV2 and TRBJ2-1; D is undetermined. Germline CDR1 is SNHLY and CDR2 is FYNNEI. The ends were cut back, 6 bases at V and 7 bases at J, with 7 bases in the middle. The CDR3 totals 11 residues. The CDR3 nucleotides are TGTGCCAGCAGAAGAGGTAATGAGCAGTTCTTC. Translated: CASRRGNEQFF.

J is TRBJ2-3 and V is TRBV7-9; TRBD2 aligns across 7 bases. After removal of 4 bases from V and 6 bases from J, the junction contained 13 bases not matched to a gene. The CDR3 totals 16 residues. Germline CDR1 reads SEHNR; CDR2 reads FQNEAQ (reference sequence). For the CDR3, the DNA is TGTGCCAGCAGCTCCAGCGGGACCCTCCAAGGGGATACGCAGTATTTT. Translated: CASSSSGTLQGDTQYF.

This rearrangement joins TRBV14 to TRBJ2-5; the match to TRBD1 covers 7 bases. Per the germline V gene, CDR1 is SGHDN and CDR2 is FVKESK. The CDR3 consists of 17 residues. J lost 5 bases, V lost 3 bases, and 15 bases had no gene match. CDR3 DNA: TGTGCCAGCAGCCAGGCTACAGGGGCTAGGCGATCGGAGACCCAGTACTTC. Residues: CASSQATGARRSETQYF.

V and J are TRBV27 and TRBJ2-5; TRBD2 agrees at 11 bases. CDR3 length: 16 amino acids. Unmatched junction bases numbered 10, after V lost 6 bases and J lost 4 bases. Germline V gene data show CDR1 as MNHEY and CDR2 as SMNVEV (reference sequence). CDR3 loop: CASRLGTSGRGETQYF. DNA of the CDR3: TGTGCCAGCAGATTAGGCACTAGCGGGAGAGGAGAGACCCAGTACTTC.

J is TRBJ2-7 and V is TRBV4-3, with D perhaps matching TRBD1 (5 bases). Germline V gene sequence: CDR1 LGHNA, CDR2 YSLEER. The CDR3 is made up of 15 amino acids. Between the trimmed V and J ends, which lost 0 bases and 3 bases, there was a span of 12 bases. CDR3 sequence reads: CASSQEGRLLYEQYF. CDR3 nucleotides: TGCGCCAGCAGCCAAGAGGGGCGGTTGCTCTACGAGCAGTACTTC.

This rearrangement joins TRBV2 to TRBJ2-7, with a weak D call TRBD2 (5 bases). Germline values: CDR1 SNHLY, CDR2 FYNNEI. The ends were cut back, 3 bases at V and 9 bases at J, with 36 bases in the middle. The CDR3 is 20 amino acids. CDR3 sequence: CASSEGPGSIRLFAKGTQYF. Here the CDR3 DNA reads TGTGCCAGCAGTGAGGGTCCGGGGTCGATAAGATTGTTCGCAAAGGGTACGCAGTACTTC.

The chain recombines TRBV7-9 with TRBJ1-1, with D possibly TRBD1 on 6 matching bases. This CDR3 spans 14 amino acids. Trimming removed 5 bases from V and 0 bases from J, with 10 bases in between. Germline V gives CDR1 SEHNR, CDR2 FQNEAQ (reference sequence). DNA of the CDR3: TGTGCCAGCAGCCCAACAGGGATGAACACTGAAGCTTTCTTT. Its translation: CASSPTGMNTEAFF.

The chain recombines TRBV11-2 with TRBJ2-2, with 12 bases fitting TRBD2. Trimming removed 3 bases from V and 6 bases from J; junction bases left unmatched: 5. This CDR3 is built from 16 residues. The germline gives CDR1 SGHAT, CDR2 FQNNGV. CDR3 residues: CASSFELAGGPGELFF. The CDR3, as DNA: TGTGCCAGCAGCTTTGAACTAGCGGGAGGTCCCGGGGAGCTGTTTTTT.

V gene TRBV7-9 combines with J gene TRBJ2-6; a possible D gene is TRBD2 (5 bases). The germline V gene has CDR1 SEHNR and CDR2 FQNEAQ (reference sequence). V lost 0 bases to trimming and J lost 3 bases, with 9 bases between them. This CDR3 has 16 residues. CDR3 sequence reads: CASSLARGNGANVLTF. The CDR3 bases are TGTGCCAGCAGCTTAGCTCGGGGTAATGGGGCCAACGTCCTGACTTTC.

The DNA for the CDR3 is TGTGCCAGCAGCTCGGGACTAGCGGGGCCCAGGGACGAGCAGTACTTC. This sequence encodes CASSSGLAGPRDEQYF. The genes are TRBV7-2 and TRBJ2-7, with 13 bases matching TRBD2. The CDR3 is 16 residues long. The germline V gene encodes CDR1 SGHTA and CDR2 FQGNSA. The junction had 8 bases not matched to a gene; V was cut back by 4 bases and J by 5 bases. Full variable domain (rest looked up from reference TRBV7-2 and TRBJ2-7): GAGVSQSPSNKVTEKGKDVELRCDPISGHTALYWYRQSLGQGLEFLIYFQGNSAPDKSGLPSDRFSAERTGGSVSTLTIQRTQQEDSAVYLCASSSGLAGPRDEQYFGPGTRLTVT.

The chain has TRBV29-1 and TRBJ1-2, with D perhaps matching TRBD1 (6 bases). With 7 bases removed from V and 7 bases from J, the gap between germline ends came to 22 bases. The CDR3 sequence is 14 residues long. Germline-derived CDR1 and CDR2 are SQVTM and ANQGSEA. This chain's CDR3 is CSAAQDRFEGGYTF. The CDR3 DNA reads TGCAGCGCCGCCCAGGACAGATTTGAGGGTGGCTACACCTTC.

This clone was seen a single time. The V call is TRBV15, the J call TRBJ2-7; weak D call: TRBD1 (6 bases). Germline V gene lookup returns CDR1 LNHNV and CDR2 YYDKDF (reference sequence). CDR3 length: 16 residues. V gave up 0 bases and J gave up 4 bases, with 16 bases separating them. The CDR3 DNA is TGTGCCACCAGCAGAGATAGGAGACAGGAAGCATACGAGCAGTACTTC. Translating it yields CATSRDRRQEAYEQYF.

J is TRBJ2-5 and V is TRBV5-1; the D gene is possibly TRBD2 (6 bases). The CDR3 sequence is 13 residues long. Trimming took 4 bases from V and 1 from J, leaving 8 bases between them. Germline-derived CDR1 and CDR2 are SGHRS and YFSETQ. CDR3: CASSAGPQETQYF. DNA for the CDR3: TGCGCCAGCAGCGCGGGACCCCAAGAGACCCAGTACTTC.